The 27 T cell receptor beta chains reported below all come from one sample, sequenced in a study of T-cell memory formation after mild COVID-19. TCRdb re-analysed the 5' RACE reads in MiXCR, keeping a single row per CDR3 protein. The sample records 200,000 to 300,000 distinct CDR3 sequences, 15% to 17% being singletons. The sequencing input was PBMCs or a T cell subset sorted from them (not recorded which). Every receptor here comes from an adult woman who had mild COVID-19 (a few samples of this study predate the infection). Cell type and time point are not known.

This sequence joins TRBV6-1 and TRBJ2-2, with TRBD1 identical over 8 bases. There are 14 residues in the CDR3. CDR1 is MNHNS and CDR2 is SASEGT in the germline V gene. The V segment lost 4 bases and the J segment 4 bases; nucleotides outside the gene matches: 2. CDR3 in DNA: TGTGCCAGCAGTGGGACAGGGACCACCGGGGAGCTGTTTTTT. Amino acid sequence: CASSGTGTTGELFF.

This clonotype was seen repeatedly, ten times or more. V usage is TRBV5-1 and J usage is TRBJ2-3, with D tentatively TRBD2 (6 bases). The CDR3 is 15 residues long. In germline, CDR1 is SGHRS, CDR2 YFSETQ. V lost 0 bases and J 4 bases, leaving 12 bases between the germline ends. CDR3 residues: CASSLEGTQSDTQYF. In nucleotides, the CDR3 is TGCGCCAGCAGCTTGGAAGGGACTCAGTCAGATACGCAGTATTTT.

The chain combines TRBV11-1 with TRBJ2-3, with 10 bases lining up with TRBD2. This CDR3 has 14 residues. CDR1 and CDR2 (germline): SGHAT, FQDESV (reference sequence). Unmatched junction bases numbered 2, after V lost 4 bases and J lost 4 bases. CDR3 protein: CASSSSGRADTQYF. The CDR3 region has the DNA TGTGCCAGCAGCTCTAGCGGGAGAGCAGATACGCAGTATTTT.

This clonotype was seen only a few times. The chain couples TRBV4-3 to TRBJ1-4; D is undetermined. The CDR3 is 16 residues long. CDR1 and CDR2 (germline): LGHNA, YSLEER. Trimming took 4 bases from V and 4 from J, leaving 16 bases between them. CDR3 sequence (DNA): TGCGCCAGCAGCCCCAGTCCGCAAGTGATTAATGAAAAACTGTTTTTT. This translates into CASSPSPQVINEKLFF.

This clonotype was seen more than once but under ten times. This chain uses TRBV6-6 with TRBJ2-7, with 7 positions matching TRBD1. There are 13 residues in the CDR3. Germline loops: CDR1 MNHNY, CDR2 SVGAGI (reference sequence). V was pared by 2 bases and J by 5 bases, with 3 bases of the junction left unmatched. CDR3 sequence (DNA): TGTGCCAGCAGTTACGACAGGGTCCACGAGCAGTACTTC. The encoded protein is CASSYDRVHEQYF.

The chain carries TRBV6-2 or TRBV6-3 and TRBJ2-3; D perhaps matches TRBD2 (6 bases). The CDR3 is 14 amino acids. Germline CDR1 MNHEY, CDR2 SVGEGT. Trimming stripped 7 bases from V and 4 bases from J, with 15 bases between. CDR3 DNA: TGTGCCAGCAAGGGAGGCTGGGTTTCAGATACGCAGTATTTT. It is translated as CASKGGWVSDTQYF.

The CDR3 is CASSLESTEQYF. CDR3 nucleotides: TGTGCCAGCAGCCTAGAGAGTACCGAGCAGTACTTC. The V and J genes are TRBV7-9 and TRBJ2-7; D ambiguous. Trimming left V 5 bases short and J 6 bases short, with 11 bases between. The germline V gene encodes CDR1 SEHNR and CDR2 FQNEAQ (reference sequence). This CDR3 is 12 amino acids long.

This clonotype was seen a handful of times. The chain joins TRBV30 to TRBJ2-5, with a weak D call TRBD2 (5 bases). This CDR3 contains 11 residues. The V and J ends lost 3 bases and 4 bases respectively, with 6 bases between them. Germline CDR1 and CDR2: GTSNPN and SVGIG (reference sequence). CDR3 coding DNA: TGTGCCTGGAGCGCGGGAGAGACCCAGTACTTC. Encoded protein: CAWSAGETQYF.

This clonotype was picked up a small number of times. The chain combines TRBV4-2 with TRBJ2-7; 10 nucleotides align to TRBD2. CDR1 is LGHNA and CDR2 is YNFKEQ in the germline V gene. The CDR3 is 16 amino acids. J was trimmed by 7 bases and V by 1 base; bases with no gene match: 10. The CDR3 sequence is CASSQVSGRGPGEQYF. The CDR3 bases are TGTGCCAGCAGCCAAGTGAGCGGGAGGGGTCCGGGGGAGCAGTACTTC.

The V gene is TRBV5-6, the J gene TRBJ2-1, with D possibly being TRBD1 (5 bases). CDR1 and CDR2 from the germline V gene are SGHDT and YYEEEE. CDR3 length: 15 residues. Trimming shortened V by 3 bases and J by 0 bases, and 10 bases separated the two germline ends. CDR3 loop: CASSYTRVSYNEQFF. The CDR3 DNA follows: TGTGCCAGCAGCTACACCAGGGTCTCCTACAATGAGCAGTTCTTC.

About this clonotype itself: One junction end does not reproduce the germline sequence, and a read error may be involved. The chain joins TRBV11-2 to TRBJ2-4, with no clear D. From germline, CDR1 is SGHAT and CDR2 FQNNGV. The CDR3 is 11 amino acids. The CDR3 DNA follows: TGTGCCAGCAGTTTGGAAGGAATCTGTAGGTTC. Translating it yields CASSLEGICRF. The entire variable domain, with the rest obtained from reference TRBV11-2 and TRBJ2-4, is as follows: EAGVAQSPRYKIIEKRQSVAFWCNPISGHATLYWYQQILGQGPKLLIQFQNNGVVDDSQLPKDRFSAERLKGVDSTLKIQPAKLEDSAVYLCASSLEGICRFGAGTRLSVL.

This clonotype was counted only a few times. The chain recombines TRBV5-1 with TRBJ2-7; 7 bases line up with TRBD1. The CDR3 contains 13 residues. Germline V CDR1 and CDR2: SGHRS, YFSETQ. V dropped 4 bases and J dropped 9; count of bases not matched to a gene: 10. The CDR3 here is CASSAEGAPRQYF. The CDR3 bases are TGCGCCAGCAGCGCCGAGGGGGCCCCACGGCAGTACTTC.

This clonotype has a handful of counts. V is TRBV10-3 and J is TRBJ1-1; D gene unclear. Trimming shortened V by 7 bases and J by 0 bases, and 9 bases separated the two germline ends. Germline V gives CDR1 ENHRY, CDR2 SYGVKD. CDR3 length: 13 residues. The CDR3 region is CAIIGSVNTEAFF. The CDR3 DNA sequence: TGTGCCATCATTGGATCTGTGAACACTGAAGCTTTCTTT.

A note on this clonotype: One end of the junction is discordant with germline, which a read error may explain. The CDR3 protein is CASSLAGGHETQYF. The CDR3 nucleotides are TGTGCCAGCAGTCTAGCGGGGGGGCATGAGACCCAGTACTTC. The chain couples TRBV12-3 or TRBV12-4 to TRBJ2-5; 12 nucleotides align to TRBD2. The CDR3 covers 14 residues.

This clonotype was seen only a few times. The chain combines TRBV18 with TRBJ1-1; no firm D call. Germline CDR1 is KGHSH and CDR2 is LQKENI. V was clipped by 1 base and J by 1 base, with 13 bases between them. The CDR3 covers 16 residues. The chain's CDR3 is CASSPQSTDQNTEAFF. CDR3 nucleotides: TGTGCCAGCTCACCACAGAGTACAGACCAGAACACTGAAGCTTTCTTT.

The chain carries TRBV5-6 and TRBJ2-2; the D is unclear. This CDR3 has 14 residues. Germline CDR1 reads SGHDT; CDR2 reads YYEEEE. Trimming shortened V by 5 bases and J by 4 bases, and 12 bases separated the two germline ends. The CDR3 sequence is CASSSGRVTGELFF. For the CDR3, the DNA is TGTGCCAGCAGTTCCGGACGGGTCACCGGGGAGCTGTTTTTT. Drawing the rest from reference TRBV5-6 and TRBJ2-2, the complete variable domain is DAGVTQSPTHLIKTRGQQVTLRCSPKSGHDTVSWYQQALGQGPQFIFQYYEEEERQRGNFPDRFSGHQFPNYSSELNVNALLLGDSALYLCASSSGRVTGELFFGEGSRLTVL.

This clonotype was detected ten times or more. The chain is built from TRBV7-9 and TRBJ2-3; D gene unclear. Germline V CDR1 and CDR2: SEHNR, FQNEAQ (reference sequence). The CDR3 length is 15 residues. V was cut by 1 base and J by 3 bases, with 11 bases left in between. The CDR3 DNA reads TGTGCCAGCAGCTTAGTCGGCACACAGACAGATACGCAGTATTTT. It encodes CASSLVGTQTDTQYF.

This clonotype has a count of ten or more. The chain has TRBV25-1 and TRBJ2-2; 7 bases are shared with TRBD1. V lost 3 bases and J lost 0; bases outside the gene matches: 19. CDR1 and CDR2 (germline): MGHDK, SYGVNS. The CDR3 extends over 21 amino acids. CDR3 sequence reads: CASSDLRSGVLQGTNTGELFF. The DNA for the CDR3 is TGTGCCAGCAGTGACCTTCGGTCCGGGGTCCTACAGGGGACGAACACCGGGGAGCTGTTTTTT.

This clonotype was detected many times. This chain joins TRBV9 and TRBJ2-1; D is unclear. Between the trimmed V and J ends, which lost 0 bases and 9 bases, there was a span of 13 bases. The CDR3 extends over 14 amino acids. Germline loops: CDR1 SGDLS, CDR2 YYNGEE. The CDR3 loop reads CASSVGPAAFEQFF. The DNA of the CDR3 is TGTGCCAGCAGCGTAGGGCCAGCAGCCTTTGAGCAGTTCTTC.

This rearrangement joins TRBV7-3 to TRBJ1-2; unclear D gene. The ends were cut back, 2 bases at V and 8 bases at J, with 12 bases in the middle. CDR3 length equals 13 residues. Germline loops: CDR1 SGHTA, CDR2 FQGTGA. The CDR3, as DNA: TGTGCCAGCAGCTTATCAAGCCGTGGGGGCTACACCTTC. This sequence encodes CASSLSSRGGYTF.

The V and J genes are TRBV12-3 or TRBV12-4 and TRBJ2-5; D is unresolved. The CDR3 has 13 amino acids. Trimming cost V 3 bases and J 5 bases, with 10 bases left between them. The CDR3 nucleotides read TGTGCCAGCAGTTTTGGGGTTATGGAGACCCAGTACTTC. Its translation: CASSFGVMETQYF.

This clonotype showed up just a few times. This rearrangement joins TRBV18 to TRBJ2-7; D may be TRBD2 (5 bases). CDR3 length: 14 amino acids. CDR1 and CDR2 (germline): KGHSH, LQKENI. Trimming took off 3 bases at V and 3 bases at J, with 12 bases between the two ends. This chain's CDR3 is CASSPPGSIYEQYF. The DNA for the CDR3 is TGTGCCAGCTCACCTCCGGGGTCGATCTACGAGCAGTACTTC.

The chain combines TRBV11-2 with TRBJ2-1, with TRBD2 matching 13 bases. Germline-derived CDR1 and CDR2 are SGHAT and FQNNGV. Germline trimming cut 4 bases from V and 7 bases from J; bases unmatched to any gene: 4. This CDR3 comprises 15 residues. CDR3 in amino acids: CASSSTSGRGNEQFF. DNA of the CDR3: TGTGCCAGCAGCTCTACTAGCGGGAGGGGGAATGAGCAGTTCTTC.

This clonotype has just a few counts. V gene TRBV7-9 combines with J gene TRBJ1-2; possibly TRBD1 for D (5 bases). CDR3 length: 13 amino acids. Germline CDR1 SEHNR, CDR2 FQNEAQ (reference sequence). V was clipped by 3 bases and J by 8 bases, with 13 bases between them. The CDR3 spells CASSFSGWRGYTF. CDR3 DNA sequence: TGTGCCAGCAGCTTTTCAGGGTGGCGCGGCTACACCTTC.

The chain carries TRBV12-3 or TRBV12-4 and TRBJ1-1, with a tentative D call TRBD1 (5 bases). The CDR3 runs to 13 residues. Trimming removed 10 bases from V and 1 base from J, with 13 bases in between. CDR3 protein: CATQRGGNTEAFF. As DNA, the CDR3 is TGTGCCACCCAGAGGGGAGGGAACACTGAAGCTTTCTTT.

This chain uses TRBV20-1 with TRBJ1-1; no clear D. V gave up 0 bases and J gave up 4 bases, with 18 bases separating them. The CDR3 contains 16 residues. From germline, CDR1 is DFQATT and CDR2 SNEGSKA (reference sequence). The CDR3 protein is CSARDQLRRRVTEAFF. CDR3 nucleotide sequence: TGCAGTGCTAGAGATCAACTAAGGAGGCGGGTCACTGAAGCTTTCTTT.

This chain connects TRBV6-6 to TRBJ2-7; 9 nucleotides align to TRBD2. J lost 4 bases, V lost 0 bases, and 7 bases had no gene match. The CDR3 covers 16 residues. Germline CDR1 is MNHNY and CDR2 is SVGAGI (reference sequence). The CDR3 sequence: CASSYSGGGARYEQYF. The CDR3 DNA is TGTGCCAGCAGTTACTCTGGCGGGGGGGCCCGATACGAGCAGTACTTC.